This passage covers 21 T cell receptor beta chains from one sample sequenced in a study of blood T cell repertoires in COVID-19. Data came from immunoSEQ multiplex PCR; TCRdb stores just in-frame clones and leaves some out. The sample shows under 50,000 clones, more than 90% of them seen only once. Sequenced material: peripheral blood. These receptors were obtained from a man between 65 and 85 years old with active COVID-19.

The chain couples TRBV5-1 to TRBJ2-7; the match to TRBD2 covers 8 bases. The CDR3 extends over 15 amino acids. CDR1 and CDR2 (germline): SGHRS, YFSETQ. Trimming cost V 3 bases and J 2 bases; bases outside gene matches: 7. In DNA form, the CDR3 reads TGCGCCAGCAGCTCGGAGACTAGCGCAACCTACGAGCAGTACTTC. Translating gives CASSSETSATYEQYF.

V and J are TRBV9 and TRBJ2-3; 8 bases are a match to TRBD2. J lost 1 base, V lost 2 bases, and 3 bases had no gene match. Germline assignment: CDR1 SGDLS and CDR2 YYNGEE. This CDR3 region has 15 residues. The CDR3 loop is CASSVGAGGTDTQYF. Here the CDR3 DNA reads TGTGCCAGCAGCGTGGGAGCGGGGGGCACAGATACGCAGTATTTT.

The V gene is TRBV7-9, the J gene TRBJ2-6; TRBD1 aligns across 11 bases. This CDR3 has 17 residues. In germline, CDR1 is SEHNR, CDR2 FQNEAQ (reference sequence). Germline trimming cut 4 bases from V and 4 bases from J; bases unmatched to any gene: 6. The CDR3 DNA reads TGTGCCAGCAGCTCCGGACAGGGGGCGGCGGGGGCCAACGTCCTGACTTTC. Its protein is CASSSGQGAAGANVLTF.

The V and J genes are TRBV6-5 and TRBJ2-7; a weak D match, TRBD1 (5 bases). Germline assignment: CDR1 MNHEY and CDR2 SVGAGI. V was shortened by 7 bases and J by 0 bases, with 10 bases between the two germline ends. This CDR3 is built from 13 residues. This CDR3 is CASTLTASYEQYF. The CDR3 region has the DNA TGTGCCAGCACCCTGACAGCCTCCTACGAGCAGTACTTC.

This sequence joins TRBV5-8 and TRBJ2-2; 9 positions agree with TRBD1. J lost 5 bases, V lost 5 bases, and 7 bases had no gene match. From germline, CDR1 is SGHTS and CDR2 YDEGEE. The CDR3 extends over 15 amino acids. The CDR3 spells CASRPDRGFTGELFF. CDR3 nucleotides: TGTGCCAGCAGGCCGGACAGGGGTTTTACCGGGGAGCTGTTTTTT.

In its sample, this clone was seen once. The chain carries TRBV5-1 and TRBJ2-1; 9 bases align to TRBD1. The CDR3 has 14 residues. Germline loops: CDR1 SGHRS, CDR2 YFSETQ. J gave up 4 bases and V 4 bases, and 3 bases lay outside the gene matches. In DNA form, the CDR3 reads TGCGCCAGCAGCATCGGGACAGGGTACAATGAGCAGTTCTTC. It codes for CASSIGTGYNEQFF.

V usage is TRBV3-1 (or the pseudogene TRBV3-2) and J usage is TRBJ2-7, with TRBD2 as a possible D gene (5 bases). The CDR3 has 14 residues. The germline V gene encodes CDR1 LGHDT and CDR2 YNNKEL (reference sequence). V was clipped by 4 bases and J by 6 bases, with 16 bases between them. CDR3 bases: TGTGCCAGCAGCCTAAGACTAATTGAAGCCGAGCAGTACTTC. Residues: CASSLRLIEAEQYF.

The gene calls are TRBV6-1 and TRBJ1-6, with D possibly TRBD1 on 6 matching bases. The V gene lost 0 bases and the J gene lost 2 bases, with 11 bases spanning the gap. The germline CDR1 and CDR2 sequences are MNHNS and SASEGT. The CDR3 loop spans 17 amino acids. CDR3 sequence reads: CASSEAQGFPYNSPLHF. The CDR3 DNA reads as TGTGCCAGCAGTGAAGCACAGGGCTTCCCCTATAATTCACCCCTCCACTTT.

CDR3 in amino acids: CASSSPTGSGYTF. CDR3 DNA sequence: TGTGCCAGCAGTTCCCCGACAGGGAGTGGCTACACCTTC. This chain links TRBV6-6 with TRBJ1-2, with 7 positions matching TRBD1. Germline V CDR1 and CDR2: MNHNY, SVGAGI (reference sequence). V gave up 4 bases and J gave up 7 bases; unmatched junction bases: 6. The CDR3 sequence is 13 residues long.

This rearrangement joins TRBV29-1 to TRBJ1-1, with TRBD1 matching over 7 bases. This CDR3 spans 12 amino acids. V lost 3 bases to trimming and J lost 5 bases; unmatched junction nucleotides: 3. Germline CDR1 is SQVTM and CDR2 is ANQGSEA. The CDR3 nucleotides read TGCAGCGTTGAGAGGGGGCGGACTGAAGCTTTCTTT. Translating gives CSVERGRTEAFF.

J is TRBJ2-3 and V is TRBV6-5; 12 bases agree with TRBD2. Germline V lookup: CDR1 MNHEY, CDR2 SVGAGI. Trimming removed 6 bases from V and 1 base from J; junction bases left unmatched: 2. The length of the CDR3 is 15 residues. CDR3 loop: CASSRLAGGTDTQYF. The CDR3 coding sequence is TGTGCCAGCAGCAGACTAGCGGGGGGCACAGATACGCAGTATTTT.

This chain joins TRBV2 and TRBJ2-2; 8 nucleotides match TRBD1. Germline-derived CDR1 and CDR2 are SNHLY and FYNNEI. This CDR3 spans 14 amino acids. With 5 bases clipped from V and 7 bases from J, the junction kept 6 bases outside the gene matches. The CDR3 nucleotides read TGTGCCAGCAGTCCGGGACAGGCCTTCGGGGAGCTGTTTTTT. This codes for CASSPGQAFGELFF.

The rearrangement joins TRBV2 to TRBJ1-5, with D possibly TRBD1 on 5 matching bases. The CDR3 is 13 amino acids. The germline V gene has CDR1 SNHLY and CDR2 FYNNEI. Trimming stripped 6 bases from V and 3 bases from J, with 9 bases between. CDR3 coding DNA: TGTGCCAGCAGCCCAGGGAACAATCAGCCCCAGCATTTT. This translates into CASSPGNNQPQHF.

This chain joins TRBV9 and TRBJ1-5; no reliable D call. V was clipped by 0 bases and J by 2 bases, with 9 bases between them. From germline, CDR1 is SGDLS and CDR2 YYNGEE. There are 15 residues in the CDR3. The CDR3 is CASSVDDTRNQPQHF. CDR3 DNA: TGTGCCAGCAGCGTAGATGACACTCGCAATCAGCCCCAGCATTTT.

This rearrangement joins TRBV2 to TRBJ2-7, with a weak D call TRBD1 (5 bases). The CDR3 loop spans 14 amino acids. Germline CDR1 is SNHLY and CDR2 is FYNNEI. V lost 6 bases to trimming and J lost 2 bases, with 14 bases between them. For the CDR3, the DNA is TGTGCCAGCAGCCGACAGTTATCCACCTACGAGCAGTACTTC. Amino acids: CASSRQLSTYEQYF. The full variable domain, completed using reference TRBV2 and TRBJ2-7, is EPEVTQTPSHQVTQMGQEVILRCVPISNHLYFYWYRQILGQKVEFLVSFYNNEISEKSEIFDDQFSVERPDGSNFTLKIRSTKLEDSAMYFCASSRQLSTYEQYFGPGTRLTVT.

This chain joins TRBV5-8 and TRBJ1-4; TRBD1 matches at 9 bases. CDR3 size: 17 residues. Trimming at V came to 7 bases and at J to 0 bases, leaving 10 bases not matched to a gene. The germline V gene has CDR1 SGHTS and CDR2 YDEGEE. The CDR3, as DNA: TGTGCCAGCGGGCCGGGACAGGGTGTCGCAACTAATGAAAAACTGTTTTTT. This sequence encodes CASGPGQGVATNEKLFF.

The chain is built from TRBV2 and TRBJ2-5; 9 nucleotides align to TRBD1. The CDR3 contains 15 residues. CDR1 and CDR2 from the germline V gene are SNHLY and FYNNEI. The junction had 5 bases not matched to a gene; V was cut back by 2 bases and J by 4 bases. The CDR3 DNA follows: TGTGCCAGCAGTGAAACCGGGACAGGGAGAGAGACCCAGTACTTC. Translated, it gives CASSETGTGRETQYF.

The chain uses TRBV7-6 and TRBJ2-7; 13 nucleotides agree with TRBD2. Germline CDR1 SGHVS, CDR2 FNYEAQ. V lost 4 bases to trimming and J lost 2 bases; unmatched junction nucleotides: 11. This CDR3 region has 18 residues. The CDR3 loop is CASSSHVTGTSGTYEQYF. CDR3 coding DNA: TGTGCCAGCAGCTCCCACGTTACCGGGACTAGCGGGACCTACGAGCAGTACTTC.

The chain's CDR3 is CASSPGTFNYGYTF. In DNA, the CDR3 is TGCGCCAGCAGTCCTGGGACTTTCAACTATGGCTACACCTTC. V gene TRBV5-1 combines with J gene TRBJ1-2, with D possibly TRBD1 on 5 matching bases. CDR3 length: 14 amino acids. Germline V lookup: CDR1 SGHRS, CDR2 YFSETQ. V lost 5 bases and J 2 bases, leaving 13 bases between the germline ends.

J is TRBJ1-6 and V is TRBV4-3; 9 bases align to TRBD1. Germline V CDR1 and CDR2: LGHNA, YSLEER. The CDR3 contains 19 residues. V lost 0 bases and J lost 4; bases outside the gene matches: 10. DNA for the CDR3: TGCGCCAGCAGCCAAGACCTGATTACAGGGGGCGCGTATAATTCACCCCTCCACTTT. Encoded protein: CASSQDLITGGAYNSPLHF.

The CDR3 DNA sequence: TGTGCCAGCAGCTTAGGCAGGGGTGGAAACACCATATATTTT. It specifies CASSLGRGGNTIYF. This sequence joins TRBV7-2 and TRBJ1-3, with TRBD1 as a possible D gene (6 bases). V was trimmed by 1 base and J by 3 bases, leaving 7 bases between them. This CDR3 spans 14 amino acids. Per the germline V gene, CDR1 is SGHTA and CDR2 is FQGNSA.